This T cell receptor beta chain is drawn from a study of regulatory and conventional T cells in breast cancer (dated by TCRdb to between 2015 and 2017). This clonotype has just a few counts. The clone's antigen remains unknown. No quality values exist for individual bases; no much larger clone is one base distant. Receptor amplification or capture employed PCR. TCRdb lists the instrument as Illumina MiSeq. TCRdb handled the public reads itself, with Q25 trimming in fastp and clone calling in MiXCR, and kept productive beta chains. All rows with the same CDR3 protein become a single entry with the most common DNA and genes. The sample records about 10,000 distinct CDR3 sequences, roughly a third of which are singletons. The top ten clonotypes cover approximately 6.1% of the sample. The germline V gene encodes CDR1 LGHDT and CDR2 YNNKEL (reference sequence). The germline ends are 19 bases apart after V is trimmed by 4 bases and J by 9 bases. Inclusive of the bounding cysteine and phenylalanine, the CDR3 is 15 residues long. Kept here is only the CDR3 DNA, which spans 45 bases and is read in frame from base 1.

The material sequenced was conventional T cells from blood. The chain is encoded by TRBV3-1 joined to TRBJ1-5; the D gene is not confidently resolved. The receptor comes from a male donor in good health. Here is the DNA: TGTGCCAGCAGCCCCACGGACGGATCGAAATCGCCCCAGCATTTT. Its protein product is CASSPTDGSKSPQHF.